Given below is one T cell receptor beta chain in context. Its antigen target is currently unknown. No much larger clone exists at a distance of one base, and base qualities are not known. Genomic DNA was extracted from sorted cells for sequencing of the TCRbeta CDR3 region. TCRbeta CDR3 regions were sequenced using the immunoSEQ Assay. Entries here come from immuneACCESS through TCRdb and include only in-frame sequences with V and J called. Some clones fail to appear in such tables; in the studies checked, an unresolved V gene covers under half of the shortfall, and the cause of the remainder is unknown. For this sample the table gives roughly 80,000 clones, of which over 75% were detected only once. The top ten clones comprise about 0.6% of the sample. These data belong to a study of OX40 agonist ivuxolimab in advanced cancers. In the study overall: The costimulatory receptor OX40 (CD134) was targeted by ivuxolimab, a fully human IgG2 agonistic monoclonal antibody. A male proportion of around 83% and a mean age of 60 years, ranging from about 23 to 90, were recorded for the dose-escalation cohort. The point of sequencing TCRbeta in the periphery was to test whether ivuxolimab changed TCR sequence diversity and drove clonal T-cell expansion. Intravenous ivuxolimab was administered to patients every 2 weeks at six dose levels: 0.01, 0.1, 0.3, 1.5, 3 and 10 mg/kg. Prior anti-PD-1, anti-PD-L1 or anti-CTLA-4 therapy was permitted, and checkpoint inhibitors had been received by approximately 39% of dose-escalation patients. The paper covers the monotherapy dose-escalation part of the phase I ivuxolimab trial, which included N ≈ 54 patients. Partial responses occurred in three dose-escalation patients, of whom one had hepatocellular carcinoma and two had cutaneous melanoma. Of the approximately 53 patients in dose escalation, approximately 20 had hepatocellular carcinoma, about 15 had melanoma, 9 had renal cell carcinoma and 9 had head and neck cancer.

The CDR3, from cysteine to phenylalanine, totals 15 residues. Only the CDR3 portion is preserved as DNA: 45 bases, with reading frame beginning at the first base. Trimming costs V 8 bases and J 2 bases, and their ends lie 19 bases apart. According to the germline V gene (reference sequence), CDR1 reads MNHEY and CDR2 reads SMNVEV. The trial excluded patients who had a history of autoimmune disease or were on systemic immunosuppression. Peripheral blood for TCR sequencing was drawn from every dose cohort at baseline, at cycle 4 day 1 and at cycle 7 day 1. Samples were obtained from an open-label, multicenter, first-in-human phase I dose-escalation trial of ivuxolimab. The trial enrolled adults with locally advanced or metastatic head and neck squamous cell, hepatocellular, melanoma or renal cell carcinoma. CD4+ and CD8+ T cells were sorted separately from peripheral blood before TCR sequencing. Overall study outcomes, separate from this receptor: On average, CD8+ T cells showed more expanded clones than CD4+ T cells after ivuxolimab. Partial responders in the 0.1-3.0 mg/kg groups had among the lowest normalized peripheral clonal expansion, especially among CD8+ T cells. Low levels of normalized T-cell clonal expansion were also seen in some nonresponding patients. At doses from 0.1 to 3.0 mg/kg, clonal expansion was seen in both CD4+ and CD8+ blood T cells between baseline and week 6. Antigen specificity was not determined for the clonally expanded peripheral T cells.

The specimen comprised CD4+ or CD8+ T cells sorted from blood, sampled in a trial of the OX40 agonist ivuxolimab. The sequence links TRBV27 to TRBJ2-7; TRBD1 might be the D gene, on 6 matching bases. The TCR comes from an adult with an advanced solid tumor such as melanoma, head and neck, liver or kidney cancer. The CDR3 in this case is CASGSREQGPYEQYF. Read as DNA, the sequence is TGTGCCAGCGGATCCCGAGAACAGGGTCCCTACGAGCAGTACTTC.